This record concerns one TCR beta chain sequence. Sequenced by immunoSEQ multiplex PCR; TCRdb stores in-frame clones only, minus some. The table lists hundreds of thousands of clones, around 89% of them singletons. The V gene lost 3 bases and the J gene lost 2 bases, with 14 bases spanning the gap. CDR3 length: 16 amino acids. CDR1 is LGHNA, CDR2 YNFKEQ, per germline. The data originate from a study of shared T cell receptors in the human thymus. The data also belong to a second study, concerning human thymus T cells. That paper notes: Corrective heart surgery yielded the resections from which the thymus tissue came. Unrelated individuals had highly overlapping thymic repertoires, as reported in related research.

Sequencing was carried out using thymocytes. The chain has TRBV4-2 and TRBJ2-4; a possible D gene is TRBD2 (5 bases). The receptor comes from a boy younger than two with a congenital heart defect. The CDR3 loop reads CASSHSWESTKNIQYF. CDR3 DNA sequence: TGTGCCAGCAGCCACTCGTGGGAGAGTACCAAAAACATTCAGTACTTC.